Sequencing of this T cell receptor beta chain was carried out in a study of blood T cell repertoires in COVID-19. Study summary: The study drew acute and convalescent COVID-19 samples from the United States, Italy and Spain. From T cells, B-cell-depleted T cells, or PBMCs came the material, which was cDNA or gDNA.

In the original processing: Cell counts per sample came from amplifying reference gene primers. Repertoires were generated with immunoSEQ multiplex PCR, while TCRdb's copy carries only in-frame clones and drops some. The D gene and trimming were derived from the DNA, and the V and J assignments and clone size from that table. This table has a few hundred thousand clones, roughly 90% appearing once. The CDR3 covers 16 residues. From germline, CDR1 is SGHRS and CDR2 YFSETQ. V shed 4 bases and J 2 bases; nucleotides not matched to a gene: 6. Patients in Seattle were enrolled during active infection, then followed longitudinally.

The source of this sequence is a woman in her thirties with COVID-19, enrolled during active disease. The V call is TRBV5-1, the J call TRBJ1-4; 9 nucleotides agree with TRBD1. The specimen sequenced was peripheral blood. The CDR3 sequence: CASSPGQGGTNEKLFF. The DNA for the CDR3 is TGCGCCAGCAGCCCGGGACAGGGAGGGACTAATGAAAAACTGTTTTTT.